This entry is about one TCR beta chain. The data were obtained in a study of cytotoxic CD8 clonotypes in ibrutinib-treated CLL. Study overall: Each sample contained, on average, about 250,000 productive templates and about 88,000 productive rearrangements.

The CDR3 spans 14 residues. Germline V gene sequence: CDR1 SGHRS, CDR2 YFSETQ. V lost 2 bases, J lost 2 bases, and 11 bases lay in between. The protocol was immunoSEQ multiplex PCR, while the TCRdb copy is restricted to in-frame clones and leaves out a portion. The sample has about 27,000 clones, about 82% seen once. The receptor was isolated from a human donor with chronic lymphocytic leukemia. The rearrangement joins TRBV5-1 to TRBJ2-7; D is tentatively TRBD1 or TRBD2 (5 bases each). Sequenced here: PBMCs, sampled after 24 months of ibrutinib treatment. The DNA of the CDR3 is TGCGCCAGCAGCTTAGGGACGGAAACCTACGAGCAGTACTTC. Its translation: CASSLGTETYEQYF.